This TCR beta chain is from a study of blood T cell repertoires in COVID-19. Whole-study context: The origin of the acute and convalescent COVID-19 samples was the United States, Italy and Spain. Sources were T cells, B-cell-depleted T cells, or PBMCs; the material itself was cDNA or gDNA.

The V gene's germline CDR1 is LGHNT and CDR2 FRNRAP. The ends were cut back, 0 bases at V and 8 bases at J, with 11 bases in the middle. The CDR3 consists of 14 residues. This clone was found a few times. Original handling: For nucleated cells, counts were estimated from reference gene primer amplification. Sequencing was performed with immunoSEQ multiplex PCR; in TCRdb, only in-frame clones are kept and a portion is missing. That table supplies the V and J calls and clone size; D and trimming were determined from the DNA. Seen here are about 150,000 clones, approximately 80% observed once, and the top ten hold 5%.

The sequence was collected from a woman between 50 and 59 years old with acute or convalescent COVID-19. What was sequenced was peripheral blood. The rearrangement links TRBV12-5 to TRBJ1-3, with D tentatively TRBD1 (5 bases). The CDR3 DNA sequence: TGTGCTAGTGGTTTGGTATCCAGGGTGGACACCATATATTTT. It translates to CASGLVSRVDTIYF.